The 22 T cell receptor beta chains below come from one sample, sequenced in a study of blood T cells in healthy people across ages. Using a J-beta primer mix together with a sample-barcoded 5' primer, a second PCR was run for about 7 to 12 cycles. TCRdb reprocessed the 5' RACE reads via MiXCR and lists one record per CDR3 protein. The sample contains about a million distinct CDR3 sequences, 35% to 40% of which appear only once. The specimen sequenced was blood. All receptors derive from a man between 18 and 35 years old in good health.

This clonotype appeared a few times. The chain couples TRBV29-1 to TRBJ2-1, with D unclear. This CDR3 contains 15 residues. From germline, CDR1 is SQVTM and CDR2 ANQGSEA. The V end was cut by 7 bases, the J end by 0 bases, with 16 bases between. CDR3 DNA sequence: TGCAGCGGCTCCCTGGCGGAAAGCTCCTACAATGAGCAGTTCTTC. This encodes CSGSLAESSYNEQFF.

V is TRBV29-1 and J is TRBJ2-1, with D perhaps matching TRBD1 or TRBD2 (7 bases each). The CDR3 spans 12 residues. The V and J ends lost 6 bases and 10 bases respectively, with 16 bases between them. CDR1 is SQVTM, CDR2 ANQGSEA, per germline. CDR3 sequence (DNA): TGCAGCGTGTACAGGGGAGGGAAAGAGCAGTTCTTC. This translates into CSVYRGGKEQFF.

V is TRBV7-2 and J is TRBJ2-3; D uncertain. The germline V and J ends were trimmed by 1 base and 3 bases, with 11 bases remaining between them. This CDR3 contains 15 residues. CDR1 and CDR2 from the germline V gene are SGHTA and FQGNSA. CDR3 sequence reads: CASSLVGVRTDTQYF. DNA of the CDR3: TGTGCCAGCAGCTTAGTTGGGGTTCGGACAGATACGCAGTATTTT.

A word on this clonotype: One end of the junction varies from germline; a read error may be responsible. The CDR3 DNA is TGTGCCAGCACTGAATCAACTAACTATGGCTACACCTTC. This sequence encodes CASTESTNYGYTF. V and J are TRBV2 and TRBJ1-2; D is unclear. This CDR3 is built from 13 residues. In germline, CDR1 is SNHLY, CDR2 FYNNEI.

The chain recombines TRBV5-6 with TRBJ1-3; D might be TRBD1 (5 bases). The CDR3 is 14 residues long. CDR1 is SGHDT, CDR2 YYEEEE, per germline. Between the trimmed V and J ends, which lost 3 bases and 2 bases, there was a span of 9 bases. The DNA of the CDR3 is TGTGCCAGCAGCTCCCGACAGACTGGAAACACCATATATTTT. Amino acid sequence: CASSSRQTGNTIYF.

A few counts support this clonotype. The rearrangement joins TRBV7-3 to TRBJ2-3, with 7 bases matching TRBD2. Germline V lookup: CDR1 SGHTA, CDR2 FQGTGA. The CDR3 totals 14 residues. The ends lost 3 bases at V and 6 bases at J; junction bases unmatched: 6. The CDR3 coding sequence is TGTGCCAGCAGCTTCGGACTAGTCCCGGATACGCAGTATTTT. The encoded protein is CASSFGLVPDTQYF.

V usage is TRBV20-1 and J usage is TRBJ2-2; a possible D gene is TRBD1 (6 bases). Per the germline V gene, CDR1 is DFQATT and CDR2 is SNEGSKA (reference sequence). V lost 3 bases, J lost 1 base, and 9 bases lay in between. The CDR3 is 14 amino acids. The CDR3 DNA sequence: TGCAGTGCTAGTCTCAGGGGGAACACCGGGGAGCTGTTTTTT. Protein sequence: CSASLRGNTGELFF.

Only one count was recorded for this clonotype. At one end the junction does not follow the germline gene, possibly because of a read error. The chain links TRBV6-2 or TRBV6-3 to TRBJ1-2; perhaps TRBD1 as D (6 bases). Germline CDR1 is MNHEY and CDR2 is SVGEGT. The CDR3 contains 13 residues. The CDR3 nucleotides read TGTGCCTGCAGTTACGGGCAGGGGAACGGCTACACCTTC. It is translated as CACSYGQGNGYTF.

Only a few counts were recorded for this clonotype. The rearrangement uses TRBV2 and TRBJ1-1; D unclear. Deletions cut 4 bases from V and 2 bases from J, with 11 bases between. The CDR3 has 14 amino acids. Germline V CDR1 and CDR2: SNHLY, FYNNEI. The CDR3 here is CASSAPPVNTEAFF. DNA of the CDR3: TGTGCCAGCAGTGCCCCACCAGTTAACACTGAAGCTTTCTTT.

This clonotype was seen more than once but under ten times. The chain joins TRBV18 to TRBJ2-1; a possible D gene is TRBD1 (6 bases). The V gene lost 8 bases and the J gene lost 2 bases, with 13 bases spanning the gap. The germline V gene encodes CDR1 KGHSH and CDR2 LQKENI. The CDR3 covers 14 residues. The CDR3 DNA reads TGTGCCAGCCAAAAAACAGGGCCCTACAATGAGCAGTTCTTC. Its protein product is CASQKTGPYNEQFF.

The sample holds a few counts of this clonotype. The V call is TRBV27, the J call TRBJ1-1; 7 nucleotides line up with TRBD1. This CDR3 comprises 13 residues. Germline V gene lookup returns CDR1 MNHEY and CDR2 SMNVEV (reference sequence). The junction had 5 bases not matched to a gene; V was cut back by 9 bases and J by 1 base. CDR3 protein: CASRQGGNTEAFF. CDR3 nucleotide sequence: TGTGCCAGTCGTCAGGGGGGGAACACTGAAGCTTTCTTT.

This clonotype showed up just once. V and J are TRBV14 and TRBJ2-5; no definite D call. CDR1 and CDR2 from the germline V gene are SGHDN and FVKESK. V was trimmed by 2 bases and J by 12 bases, leaving 22 bases between them. CDR3 length: 15 amino acids. CDR3 sequence (DNA): TGTGCCAGCAGCCAACGAGACGGCCTCTCCTACGAGAAGTACTTC. This translates into CASSQRDGLSYEKYF.

This clonotype has more than one count but fewer than ten. J is TRBJ2-3 and V is TRBV28; D is uncertain. V dropped 8 bases and J dropped 6 bases, with 9 bases sitting between them. The CDR3 sequence is 11 residues long. Germline V lookup: CDR1 MDHEN, CDR2 SYDVKM. The CDR3 region is CASLRRDTQYF. The CDR3 DNA sequence: TGTGCCAGCCTCCGCCGCGATACGCAGTATTTT.

The V call is TRBV20-1, the J call TRBJ2-7; possibly TRBD2 for D (5 bases). Germline loops: CDR1 DFQATT, CDR2 SNEGSKA (reference sequence). The ends were cut back, 7 bases at V and 0 bases at J, with 25 bases in the middle. The CDR3 spans 17 residues. CDR3 amino acids: CSGLEALIPPNSYEQYF. The CDR3 DNA follows: TGCAGTGGCTTGGAGGCCTTAATCCCCCCAAACTCCTACGAGCAGTACTTC.

The chain is built from TRBV7-9 and TRBJ2-2; D gene uncertain. Trimming shortened V by 3 bases and J by 0 bases, and 20 bases separated the two germline ends. This CDR3 contains 19 residues. From germline, CDR1 is SEHNR and CDR2 FQNEAQ (reference sequence). CDR3 amino acids: CASSFPNSITSTNTGELFF. The CDR3 nucleotides read TGTGCCAGCAGCTTTCCGAACAGTATTACTTCTACGAACACCGGGGAGCTGTTTTTT.

Many counts were recorded for this clonotype. The chain couples TRBV4-1 to TRBJ1-5; D unresolved. V was trimmed by 0 bases and J by 3 bases, leaving 6 bases between them. The germline gives CDR1 MGHRA, CDR2 YSYEKL. There are 14 residues in the CDR3. The CDR3 nucleotides are TGCGCCAGCAGCCAAGAAAGACACAATCAGCCCCAGCATTTT. It translates to CASSQERHNQPQHF.

With respect to this clonotype: A read error may account for a junction end that differs from germline. The gene calls are TRBV5-1 and TRBJ1-2, with 7 bases fitting TRBD1. This CDR3 has 15 residues. Germline-derived CDR1 and CDR2 are SGHRS and YFSETQ. The CDR3 loop reads CTSSSETGSNYGYTF. The DNA for the CDR3 is TGCACCAGCAGCTCCGAGACAGGGTCTAACTATGGCTACACCTTC.

V gene TRBV6-2 or TRBV6-3 combines with J gene TRBJ2-7; D call uncertain. The CDR3 extends over 12 amino acids. The ends were cut back, 2 bases at V and 6 bases at J, with 8 bases in the middle. Germline CDR1 reads MNHEY; CDR2 reads SVGEGT. CDR3 residues: CASSYMDGEQYF. The CDR3, as DNA: TGTGCCAGCAGTTACATGGACGGCGAGCAGTACTTC.

This rearrangement joins TRBV12-3 or TRBV12-4 to TRBJ1-1; 8 nucleotides align to TRBD1. V lost 7 bases to trimming and J lost 0 bases; unmatched junction nucleotides: 25. CDR3 length: 21 residues. DNA for the CDR3: TGTGCCAGCACTCGGACCGGGACAGGTTATTCAAGGCCTCGTATGAACACTGAAGCTTTCTTT. Its translation is CASTRTGTGYSRPRMNTEAFF.

This clonotype was seen more than once but under ten times. The V and J genes are TRBV7-9 and TRBJ1-5; D possibly corresponds to TRBD1 (5 bases). Trimming left V 1 base short and J 4 bases short, with 14 bases between. The CDR3 length is 16 residues. The germline V gene has CDR1 SEHNR and CDR2 FQNEAQ (reference sequence). The chain's CDR3 is CASSLEEGRSNQPQHF. The CDR3 DNA reads as TGTGCCAGCAGCTTAGAAGAGGGACGAAGTAATCAGCCCCAGCATTTT.

This clonotype occurred many times. This chain joins TRBV29-1 and TRBJ2-5; D remains ambiguous. The V and J ends lost 1 base and 0 bases respectively, with 6 bases between them. Looked up from germline, CDR1 is SQVTM and CDR2 is ANQGSEA. This CDR3 contains 13 residues. For the CDR3, the DNA is TGCAGCGTTGAAGGGCGGAACCAAGAGACCCAGTACTTC. It encodes CSVEGRNQETQYF.

This clonotype was seen a few times. V and J are TRBV29-1 and TRBJ1-2; a possible D gene is TRBD1 (5 bases). From germline, CDR1 is SQVTM and CDR2 ANQGSEA. The CDR3 is 12 amino acids. Between the trimmed V and J ends, which lost 6 bases and 4 bases, there was a span of 12 bases. The CDR3 coding sequence is TGCAGCGTAGACAGAGGATTCTATGGCTACACCTTC. Residues: CSVDRGFYGYTF. Filled out from reference TRBV29-1 and TRBJ1-2, the complete variable domain reads SAVISQKPSRDICQRGTSLTIQCQVDSQVTMMFWYRQQPGQSLTLIATANQGSEATYESGFVIDKFPISRPNLTFSTLTVSNMSPEDSSIYLCSVDRGFYGYTFGSGTRLTVV.